This T cell receptor (beta chain) derives from a study of vaccination effects on CD4 cells after COVID-19. Whole-study results and caveats: There was marked clonal contraction among infection- and vaccine-induced clones late after vaccination.

CD4+ T cells were isolated after less than 12 days of culture. The vaccine recipients had no prior SARS-CoV-2 infection, with negative nucleocapsid antibodies. Half of the medium was exchanged for IL-2 medium on both days 3 and 7. As regards this clone: Its antigen is unknown.

Trimming cost V 10 bases and J 8 bases, with 11 bases left between them. Germline CDR1 is SNHLY and CDR2 is FYNNEI. The CDR3 runs to 10 residues. The method was immunoSEQ multiplex PCR; TCRdb's version includes in-frame clones alone and lacks a portion of them. This table holds under 40,000 clones, 68% found once. Sequences were derived from CD4+ T cells from PBMCs cultured without peptide, sampled before COVID-19 vaccination. The source of this sequence is a human donor who received a COVID-19 vaccine. The chain has TRBV2 and TRBJ1-2, with a possible D match to TRBD1 (5 bases). The CDR3 DNA reads as TGTGCCATAGACAGAATCGGCTACACCTTC. Amino acid sequence: CAIDRIGYTF.